The entry that follows covers one T cell receptor (beta chain) sequence. The method was immunoSEQ multiplex PCR; TCRdb's version includes in-frame clones alone and lacks a portion of them. The table shows some 130,000 clones, with about 92% occurring only once. This sample was taken from a study of control samples from healthy donors and cancer patients. The sequence was collected from a middle-aged man with head and neck cancer. The specimen sequenced was PBMCs.

The DNA of the CDR3 is TGTGCCAGCAGCTTTGCTAGCGGGTATAACAATGAGCAGTTCTTC. This gives the protein CASSFASGYNNEQFF. This chain uses TRBV5-4 with TRBJ2-1, with TRBD2 matching 8 bases. The CDR3 spans 15 residues. J lost 5 bases, V lost 2 bases, and 6 bases had no gene match. Germline V CDR1 and CDR2: SGHNT, YYREEE (reference sequence).